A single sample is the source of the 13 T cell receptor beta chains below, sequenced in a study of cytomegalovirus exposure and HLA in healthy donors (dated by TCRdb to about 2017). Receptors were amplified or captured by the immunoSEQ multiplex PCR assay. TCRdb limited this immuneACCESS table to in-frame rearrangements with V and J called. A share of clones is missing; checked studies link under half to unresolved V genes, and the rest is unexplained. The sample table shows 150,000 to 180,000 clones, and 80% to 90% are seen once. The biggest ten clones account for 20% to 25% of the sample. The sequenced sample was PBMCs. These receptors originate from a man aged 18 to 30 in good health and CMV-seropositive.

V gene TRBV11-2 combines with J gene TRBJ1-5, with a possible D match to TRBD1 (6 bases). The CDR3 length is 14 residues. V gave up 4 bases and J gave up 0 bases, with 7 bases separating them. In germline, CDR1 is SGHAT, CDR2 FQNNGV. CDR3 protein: CASSWTDSNQPQHF. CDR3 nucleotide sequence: TGTGCCAGCAGCTGGACAGATAGCAATCAGCCCCAGCATTTT.

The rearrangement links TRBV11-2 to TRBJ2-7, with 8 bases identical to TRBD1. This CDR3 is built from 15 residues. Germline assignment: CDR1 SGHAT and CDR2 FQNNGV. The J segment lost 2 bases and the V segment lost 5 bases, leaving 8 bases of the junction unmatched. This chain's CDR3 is CASSQGQGNAYEQYF. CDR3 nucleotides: TGTGCCAGCAGCCAAGGACAGGGAAACGCCTACGAGCAGTACTTC.

The CDR3 reads CASSLGGRNDYEQYF. The CDR3 DNA follows: TGTGCCAGCTCATTAGGGGGACGCAATGACTACGAGCAGTACTTC. The chain links TRBV18 to TRBJ2-7, with D tentatively TRBD1 (6 bases). From germline, CDR1 is KGHSH and CDR2 LQKENI. This CDR3 spans 15 amino acids. The V and J ends lost 5 bases and 3 bases respectively, with 17 bases between them.

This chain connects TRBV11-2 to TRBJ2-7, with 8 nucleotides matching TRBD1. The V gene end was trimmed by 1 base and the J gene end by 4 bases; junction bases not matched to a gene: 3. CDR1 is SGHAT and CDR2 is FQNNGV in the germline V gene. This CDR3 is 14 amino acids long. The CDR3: CASSLGRGLYEQYF. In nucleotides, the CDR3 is TGTGCCAGCAGCTTAGGCAGGGGGCTGTACGAGCAGTACTTC.

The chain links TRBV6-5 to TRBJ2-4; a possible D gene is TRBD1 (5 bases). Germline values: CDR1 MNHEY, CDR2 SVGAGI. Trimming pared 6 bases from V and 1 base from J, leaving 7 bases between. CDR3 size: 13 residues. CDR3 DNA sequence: TGTGCCAGCAGCCGACAGGCCAAAAACATTCAGTACTTC. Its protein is CASSRQAKNIQYF.

Here the CDR3 DNA reads TGTGCCTGGACCCCACACCGGAGCTCCTACGAGCAGTACTTC. Translating it yields CAWTPHRSSYEQYF. This rearrangement joins TRBV30 to TRBJ2-7; D not certain. The V end lost 4 bases, the J end lost 0 bases, and 13 bases lay between the germline ends. Germline loops: CDR1 GTSNPN, CDR2 SVGIG (reference sequence). The CDR3 has 14 amino acids.

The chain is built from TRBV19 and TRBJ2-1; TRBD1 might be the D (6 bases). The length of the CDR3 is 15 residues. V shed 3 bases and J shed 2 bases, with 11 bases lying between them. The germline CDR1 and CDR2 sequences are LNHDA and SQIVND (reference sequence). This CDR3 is CASSIDRWTYNEQFF. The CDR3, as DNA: TGTGCCAGTAGTATTGACAGGTGGACCTACAATGAGCAGTTCTTC.

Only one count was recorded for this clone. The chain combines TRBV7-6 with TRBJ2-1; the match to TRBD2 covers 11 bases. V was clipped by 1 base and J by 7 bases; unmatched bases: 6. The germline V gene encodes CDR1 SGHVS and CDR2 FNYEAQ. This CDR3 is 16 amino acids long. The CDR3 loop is CASSLVGLAGGNEQFF. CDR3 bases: TGTGCCAGCAGCTTAGTAGGGCTAGCGGGGGGAAATGAGCAGTTCTTC.

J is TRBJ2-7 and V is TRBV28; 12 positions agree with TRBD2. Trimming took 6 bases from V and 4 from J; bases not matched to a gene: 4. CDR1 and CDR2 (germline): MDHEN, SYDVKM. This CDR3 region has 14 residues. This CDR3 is CASSRLAGGYEQYF. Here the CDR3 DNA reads TGTGCCAGCAGCCGTCTAGCGGGAGGGTACGAGCAGTACTTC.

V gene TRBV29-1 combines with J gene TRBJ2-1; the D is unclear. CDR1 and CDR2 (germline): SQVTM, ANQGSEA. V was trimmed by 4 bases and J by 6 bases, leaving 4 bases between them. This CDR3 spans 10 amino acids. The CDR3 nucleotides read TGCAGCGTTGTTATCAATGAGCAGTTCTTC. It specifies CSVVINEQFF.

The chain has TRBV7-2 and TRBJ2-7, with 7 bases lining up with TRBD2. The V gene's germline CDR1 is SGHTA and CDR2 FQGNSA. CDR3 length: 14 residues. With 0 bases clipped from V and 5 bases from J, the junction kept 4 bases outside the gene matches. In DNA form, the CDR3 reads TGTGCCAGCAGCTTAGCTCCGGGGAGGGACGAGCAGTACTTC. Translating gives CASSLAPGRDEQYF.

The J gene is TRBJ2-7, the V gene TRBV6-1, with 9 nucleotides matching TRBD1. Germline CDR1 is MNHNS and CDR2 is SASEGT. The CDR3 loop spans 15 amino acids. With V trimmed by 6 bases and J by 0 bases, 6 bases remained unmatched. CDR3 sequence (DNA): TGTGCCAGCAGGAGGGGGACAGGGTTCTCCTACGAGCAGTACTTC. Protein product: CASRRGTGFSYEQYF.

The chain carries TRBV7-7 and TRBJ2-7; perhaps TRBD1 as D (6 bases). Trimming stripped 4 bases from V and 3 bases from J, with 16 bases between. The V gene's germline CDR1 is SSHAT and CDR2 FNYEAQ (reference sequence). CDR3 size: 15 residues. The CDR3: CASSSRGTFFYEQYF. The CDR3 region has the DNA TGTGCCAGCAGCTCGAGGGGGACGTTCTTCTACGAGCAGTACTTC.